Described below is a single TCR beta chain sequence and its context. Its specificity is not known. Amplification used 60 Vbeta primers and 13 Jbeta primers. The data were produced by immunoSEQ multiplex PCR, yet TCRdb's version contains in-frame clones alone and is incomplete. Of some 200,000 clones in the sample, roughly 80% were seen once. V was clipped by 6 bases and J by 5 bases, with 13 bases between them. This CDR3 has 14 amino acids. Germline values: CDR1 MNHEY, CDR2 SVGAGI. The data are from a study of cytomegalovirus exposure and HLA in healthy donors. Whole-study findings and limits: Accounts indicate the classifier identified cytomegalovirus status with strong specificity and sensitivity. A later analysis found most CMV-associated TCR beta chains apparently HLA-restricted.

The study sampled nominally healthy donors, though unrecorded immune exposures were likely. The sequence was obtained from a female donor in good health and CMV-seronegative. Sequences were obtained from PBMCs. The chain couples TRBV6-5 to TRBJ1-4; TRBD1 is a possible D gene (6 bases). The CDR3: CASRLQGSNEKLFF. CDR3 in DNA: TGTGCCAGCAGATTACAGGGCTCAAATGAAAAACTGTTTTTT.